This T cell receptor beta chain was sequenced in a study of tumor and adjacent non-tumor tissue in lung cancer. Study information: Some 4.2 million productive TCRbeta reads were obtained per sample on average.

This clonotype was counted at least ten times. The library came from three nested PCR rounds adapted from ARM-PCR protocols. TCRdb recomputed calls from the multiplex PCR reads with MiXCR, one row per CDR3 protein. Among 55,000 to 75,000 distinct CDR3 sequences, roughly 60% were seen once, and the ten largest hold around 21%. No cell sorting was done before RNA was extracted from the tissue. CDR3 length equals 14 residues. The ends lost 3 bases at V and 2 bases at J; junction bases unmatched: 2. Germline V gives CDR1 MGHRA, CDR2 YSYEKL. The chain links TRBV4-1 to TRBJ2-5, with 8 bases lining up with TRBD2. The TCR comes from a man aged 50 to 59 with non-small cell lung cancer. The sample was lung tumor tissue. CDR3 loop: CASSQPSGQETQYF. CDR3 bases: TGCGCCAGCAGCCAGCCTAGCGGGCAAGAGACCCAGTACTTC.